The T cell receptor (beta chain) described here comes from a study of T-cell memory formation after mild COVID-19. This clonotype was found many times. From the 5' RACE reads, TCRdb called clonotypes with MiXCR, one entry per CDR3 protein. The sample has hundreds of thousands of distinct CDR3 sequences, about 15% seen once. This CDR3 region has 15 residues. Germline CDR1 MDHEN, CDR2 SYDVKM. With 7 bases clipped from V and 7 bases from J, the junction kept 13 bases outside the gene matches. This sequence joins TRBV28 and TRBJ2-5, with 9 nucleotides matching TRBD2. This receptor was identified in a man aged 18 to 29 who had mild COVID-19 (a few samples of this study predate the infection). Cell type and time point are not known. The sample comprised PBMCs or a T cell subset sorted from them (not recorded which). The CDR3 is CASMAGGRLIATQYF. In DNA, the CDR3 is TGTGCCAGCATGGCGGGGGGGAGGCTTATTGCGACCCAGTACTTC.